The 20 T cell receptor beta chains in this list originate from one sample, sequenced in a study of cytomegalovirus exposure and HLA in healthy donors. Assay used: immunoSEQ multiplex PCR; TCRdb lists only in-frame clones, some missing. The table records more than 95,000 clones, about 88% of them present only once. Source material: PBMCs. These receptors all stem from a young woman in good health and CMV-seropositive.

CDR3 sequence (DNA): TGTGCCAGTAACCCGACAGGGTTGTCCTACGAGCAGTACTTC. Residues: CASNPTGLSYEQYF. This chain joins TRBV19 and TRBJ2-7; 7 nucleotides line up with TRBD1. The CDR3 has 14 residues. After removal of 7 bases from V and 1 base from J, the junction contained 7 bases not matched to a gene. Germline V gives CDR1 LNHDA, CDR2 SQIVND (reference sequence).

The rearrangement links TRBV9 to TRBJ1-5; 10 bases align to TRBD1. Losses at the gene ends were 4 bases for V and 8 bases for J; bases not matched to a gene: 9. The CDR3 is 15 residues long. CDR1 and CDR2 from the germline V gene are SGDLS and YYNGEE. CDR3 nucleotides: TGTGCCAGCAGCCCTGGGACAGGGGATTTGGAGCCCCAGCATTTT. It translates to CASSPGTGDLEPQHF.

The chain links TRBV11-1 to TRBJ2-3; D is unclear. V gave up 5 bases and J gave up 8 bases, with 5 bases separating them. The CDR3 is 10 amino acids. The germline V gene encodes CDR1 SGHAT and CDR2 FQDESV (reference sequence). CDR3 DNA: TGTGCCAGCAGCGGGCTTACGCAGTATTTT. Its protein is CASSGLTQYF.

The chain recombines TRBV7-3 with TRBJ1-3; 9 bases are shared with TRBD1. The CDR3 runs 13 residues. Germline V gene lookup returns CDR1 SGHTA and CDR2 FQGTGA. V lost 4 bases, J lost 8 bases, and 3 bases stayed unmatched. CDR3 DNA sequence: TGTGCCAGCAGCTGGGACAGGGATCACACCATATATTTT. This translates into CASSWDRDHTIYF.

In its sample, this clone was seen once. The V call is TRBV7-8, the J call TRBJ2-1; 9 bases line up with TRBD2. The germline gives CDR1 SGHVS, CDR2 FQNEAQ. After removal of 2 bases from V and 0 bases from J, the junction contained 11 bases not matched to a gene. The CDR3 is 19 amino acids. CDR3 in amino acids: CASSLPFGGRAASYNEQFF. CDR3 nucleotides: TGTGCCAGCAGCTTACCCTTCGGCGGGAGGGCCGCCTCCTACAATGAGCAGTTCTTC.

CDR3 region: CASRRLAGGTGELFF. CDR3 coding DNA: TGTGCCAGCAGGAGACTAGCGGGAGGGACCGGGGAGCTGTTTTTT. This chain joins TRBV6-5 and TRBJ2-2, with 14 bases fitting TRBD2. After removal of 6 bases from V and 5 bases from J, the junction contained 2 bases not matched to a gene. The germline CDR1 and CDR2 sequences are MNHEY and SVGAGI. There are 15 residues in the CDR3.

The J gene is TRBJ2-7, the V gene TRBV6-1; 8 bases agree with TRBD1. V shed 6 bases and J 3 bases; nucleotides not matched to a gene: 4. Germline V gene lookup returns CDR1 MNHNS and CDR2 SASEGT. CDR3 length equals 13 residues. The CDR3 DNA follows: TGTGCCAGCAGGGTAGGACAGGGCTACGAGCAGTACTTC. Translating gives CASRVGQGYEQYF.

The chain links TRBV6-1 to TRBJ1-1, with D possibly TRBD1 on 5 matching bases. Trimming removed 7 bases from V and 2 bases from J, with 11 bases in between. This CDR3 contains 13 residues. Germline CDR1 and CDR2: MNHNS and SASEGT. As DNA, the CDR3 is TGTGCCAGCACGAAGGGGATTAACACTGAAGCTTTCTTT. The encoded protein is CASTKGINTEAFF.

The V gene is TRBV28, the J gene TRBJ2-2, with D uncertain. CDR3 length: 14 amino acids. The germline V gene has CDR1 MDHEN and CDR2 SYDVKM. Trimming removed 3 bases at V and 3 bases at J, with 8 bases between. The chain's CDR3 is CASSFGLDTGELFF. The CDR3 DNA reads as TGTGCCAGCAGTTTTGGCTTGGACACCGGGGAGCTGTTTTTT.

The chain is built from TRBV7-9 and TRBJ2-2; 8 bases match TRBD1. V shed 5 bases and J 2 bases; nucleotides not matched to a gene: 4. The CDR3 runs to 15 residues. The germline CDR1 and CDR2 sequences are SEHNR and FQNEAQ (reference sequence). This chain's CDR3 is CASSTDRDNTGELFF. DNA for the CDR3: TGTGCCAGCAGCACGGACAGGGATAACACCGGGGAGCTGTTTTTT.

This chain uses TRBV19 with TRBJ1-1; no reliable D call. V was trimmed by 5 bases and J by 3 bases, leaving 13 bases between them. The CDR3 loop spans 14 amino acids. Germline assignment: CDR1 LNHDA and CDR2 SQIVND (reference sequence). CDR3 DNA: TGTGCCAGTAGTGTCTCAAGCGGGTACACTGAAGCTTTCTTT. Protein sequence: CASSVSSGYTEAFF.

J is TRBJ2-1 and V is TRBV19, with 7 positions matching TRBD1. The germline V gene encodes CDR1 LNHDA and CDR2 SQIVND (reference sequence). This CDR3 spans 17 amino acids. V shed 11 bases, J shed 0 bases, and the junction held 16 bases outside the gene matches. CDR3 protein: CAGQDILRRASYNEQFF. CDR3 DNA sequence: TGTGCCGGACAGGACATCCTCCGCCGGGCCTCCTACAATGAGCAGTTCTTC.

The chain couples TRBV6-5 to TRBJ2-1; D is perhaps TRBD2 (5 bases). The V and J ends lost 6 bases and 4 bases respectively, with 16 bases between them. Germline V gives CDR1 MNHEY, CDR2 SVGAGI. The length of the CDR3 is 15 residues. The DNA of the CDR3 is TGTGCCAGCAGGTCTCACAGCGGCAATTACAATGAGCAGTTCTTC. Protein product: CASRSHSGNYNEQFF.

The rearrangement links TRBV29-1 to TRBJ1-4; TRBD1 aligns across 7 bases. Unmatched junction bases numbered 12, after V lost 6 bases and J lost 8 bases. CDR1 SQVTM and CDR2 ANQGSEA come from the germline V gene. The CDR3 has 14 amino acids. As DNA, the CDR3 is TGCAGCGTAGACAGGACAGGCCGTAGAGAAAAACTGTTTTTT. It encodes CSVDRTGRREKLFF.

V gene TRBV11-2 combines with J gene TRBJ2-7; TRBD1 agrees at 7 bases. Germline V gene sequence: CDR1 SGHAT, CDR2 FQNNGV. The junction had 8 bases not matched to a gene; V was cut back by 1 base and J by 5 bases. The CDR3 is made up of 15 amino acids. The CDR3 region is CASSLGTGARNEQYF. The CDR3 coding sequence is TGTGCCAGCAGCTTAGGTACAGGGGCGAGGAACGAGCAGTACTTC.

This sequence joins TRBV5-6 and TRBJ2-3, with D possibly TRBD2 on 5 matching bases. Germline V gene lookup returns CDR1 SGHDT and CDR2 YYEEEE. The CDR3 sequence is 14 residues long. V shed 2 bases and J shed 2 bases, with 9 bases lying between them. The CDR3 region has the DNA TGTGCCAGCAGCTTTGAGGGCCCCACAGATACGCAGTATTTT. This gives the protein CASSFEGPTDTQYF.

The V call is TRBV5-1, the J call TRBJ2-2; TRBD2 agrees at 10 bases. With V trimmed by 3 bases and J by 1 base, 3 bases remained unmatched. The CDR3 has 16 amino acids. Per germline, CDR1 SGHRS and CDR2 YFSETQ. CDR3 protein: CASSSLAGGNTGELFF. The CDR3, as DNA: TGCGCCAGCAGCTCCTTAGCGGGGGGGAACACCGGGGAGCTGTTTTTT. Full variable domain (outside the CDR3, taken from reference TRBV5-1 and TRBJ2-2): KAGVTQTPRYLIKTRGQQVTLSCSPISGHRSVSWYQQTPGQGLQFLFEYFSETQRNKGNFPGRFSGRQFSNSRSEMNVSTLELGDSALYLCASSSLAGGNTGELFFGEGSRLTVL.

This chain uses TRBV27 with TRBJ1-3; maybe TRBD1 (5 bases). Trimming cost V 8 bases and J 3 bases, with 26 bases left between them. Germline V lookup: CDR1 MNHEY, CDR2 SMNVEV (reference sequence). The CDR3 loop spans 18 amino acids. The DNA for the CDR3 is TGTGCCAGCGCTACCTTAGTTCGGGGGGGAACCCTTGGAAACACCATATATTTT. It is translated as CASATLVRGGTLGNTIYF.

Written as DNA, the CDR3 is TGTGCCAGCAGTTCCTCAGTGTTAAGGGGTGGCTACACCTTC. Its protein is CASSSSVLRGGYTF. The V call is TRBV28, the J call TRBJ1-2, with TRBD1 as a possible D gene (5 bases). Trimming shortened V by 4 bases and J by 7 bases, and 16 bases separated the two germline ends. The CDR3 runs 14 residues. CDR1 MDHEN and CDR2 SYDVKM come from the germline V gene.

This clone has a single count. The V gene is TRBV19, the J gene TRBJ2-2, with D maybe TRBD2 (5 bases). CDR1 is LNHDA, CDR2 SQIVND, per germline (reference sequence). V was clipped by 1 base and J by 7 bases, with 16 bases between them. This CDR3 has 16 residues. The CDR3 reads CASSIVLPSRGGELFF. DNA of the CDR3: TGTGCCAGTAGTATAGTCCTCCCCAGTCGGGGCGGGGAGCTGTTTTTT.